These 3 T cell receptor beta chains were sequenced from one sample in a study of read filtering for tumor transcriptome and immune sequencing. Molecular barcoded adaptors covering alpha/delta and beta/gamma chains were used on 400 ng RNA. MiXCR, applied by TCRdb to the reads, yields one record per CDR3 protein. Of fewer than 50,000 distinct CDR3 sequences in the sample, roughly 15% were seen once. The sample comprised a population of CD138-negative cells sorted from bone marrow. The receptors here all came from a donor at least 40 years old with multiple myeloma.

This clonotype was recorded many times. This rearrangement joins TRBV20-1 to TRBJ2-5; possibly TRBD1 or TRBD2 for D (5 bases each). Germline V gene lookup returns CDR1 DFQATT and CDR2 SNEGSKA (reference sequence). Trimming stripped 2 bases from V and 4 bases from J, with 14 bases between. This CDR3 contains 14 residues. The CDR3 sequence: CSARPYIGTETQYF. The CDR3 DNA reads TGCAGTGCTAGACCATACATAGGGACAGAGACCCAGTACTTC.

At least ten counts were recorded for this clonotype. V usage is TRBV20-1 and J usage is TRBJ2-3, with 12 bases aligning to TRBD2. Unmatched junction bases numbered 10, after V lost 1 base and J lost 2 bases. This CDR3 is built from 18 residues. The germline CDR1 and CDR2 sequences are DFQATT and SNEGSKA (reference sequence). The CDR3 spells CSARVTSGRTSDTDTQYF. CDR3 sequence (DNA): TGCAGTGCTAGAGTCACTAGCGGGAGGACCTCAGACACAGATACGCAGTATTTT.

This clonotype was observed a few times. The V gene is TRBV11-3, the J gene TRBJ1-1; 8 nucleotides agree with TRBD1. J was trimmed by 0 bases and V by 8 bases; bases with no gene match: 5. The germline V gene has CDR1 SGHNT and CDR2 YENEEA. The CDR3 consists of 14 residues. CDR3: CASGGQGLNTEAFF. The CDR3 DNA reads as TGTGCCAGCGGTGGACAGGGCCTGAACACTGAAGCTTTCTTT.